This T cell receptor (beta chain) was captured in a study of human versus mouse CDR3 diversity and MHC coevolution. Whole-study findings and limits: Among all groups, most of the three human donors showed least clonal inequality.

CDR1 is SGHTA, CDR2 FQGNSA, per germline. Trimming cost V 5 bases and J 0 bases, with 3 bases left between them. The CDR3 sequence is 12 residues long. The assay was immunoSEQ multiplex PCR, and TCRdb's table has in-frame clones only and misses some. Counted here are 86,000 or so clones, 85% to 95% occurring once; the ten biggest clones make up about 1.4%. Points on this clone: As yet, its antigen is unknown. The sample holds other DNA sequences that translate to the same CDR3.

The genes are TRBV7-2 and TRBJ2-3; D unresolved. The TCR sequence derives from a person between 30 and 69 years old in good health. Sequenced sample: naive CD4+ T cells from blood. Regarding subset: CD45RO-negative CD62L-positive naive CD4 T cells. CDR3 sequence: CASSPSTDTQYF. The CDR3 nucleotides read TGTGCCAGCAGCCCGAGCACAGATACGCAGTATTTT.